This is a list of T cell receptor beta chains from one sample in a study of blood T cells in healthy people across ages. TCRdb re-analysed the 5' RACE reads in MiXCR, keeping a single row per CDR3 protein. The sample records around 1,000,000 distinct CDR3 sequences, about 25% being singletons. The same data also went into a second study, on T cells of mothers and their children.

The sample was blood. The origin of the receptors is a girl aged 2 to 10 in good health. CDR3s include the opening cysteine and the closing phenylalanine or tryptophan. The order of the fields is CDR3 protein, V gene, D gene. A D gene is named only where the DNA matches it firmly.

CDR3: CSARDGQGALYEQYF
V: TRBV20-1
D: TRBD1

CDR3: CASSSGPNEQFF
V: TRBV5-4
D: -

CDR3: CSAREPVASGQPQHF
V: TRBV20-1
D: -

CDR3: CSVEGRTTYEQYF
V: TRBV29-1
D: -

CDR3: CSVSGGLAGGTDTQYF
V: TRBV29-1
D: TRBD2

CDR3: CSADHPRDLQETQYF
V: TRBV20-1
D: -

CDR3: CSARGGSNQPQHF
V: TRBV20-1
D: -

CDR3: CASGQIRASPLHF
V: TRBV6-5
D: -

CDR3: CASKEGATVGELFF
V: TRBV5-1
D: -

CDR3: CASTEALQETQYF
V: TRBV12-3/TRBV12-4
D: -

CDR3: CASSRDSAPDTQYF
V: TRBV12-3/TRBV12-4
D: -

CDR3: CASSSQTAGMNTEAFF
V: TRBV28
D: -

CDR3: CASSGTNNEQFF
V: TRBV12-3/TRBV12-4
D: -

CDR3: CATSSPPIRETQYF
V: TRBV15
D: -

CDR3: CASSLRQGAGNTIYF
V: TRBV7-8
D: -

CDR3: CASSRYTENTEAFF
V: TRBV7-9
D: -

CDR3: CASSSGIGATNEKLFF
V: TRBV27
D: -

CDR3: CSAYNPENYGYTF
V: TRBV20-1
D: -

CDR3: CASSLFPGAGTEAFF
V: TRBV7-6
D: -

CDR3: CASSQGSVHYGYTF
V: TRBV4-1
D: -

CDR3: CSVLGQGLGAFF
V: TRBV29-1
D: TRBD1

CDR3: CAISESRTGGAETQYF
V: TRBV10-3
D: TRBD1

CDR3: CATAPGLAGLNEQFF
V: TRBV2
D: TRBD2

CDR3: CASSPGQGNGELFF
V: TRBV12-3/TRBV12-4
D: TRBD1

CDR3: CAISGGGSNEQYF
V: TRBV10-3
D: -

CDR3: CSALVNEQFF
V: TRBV29-1
D: -

CDR3: CASSSFRGGELFF
V: TRBV9
D: -

CDR3: CASSLAVSYEQHF
V: TRBV12-3/TRBV12-4
D: -

CDR3: CAISSQNSPLHF
V: TRBV10-3
D: -

CDR3: CASSPHGESTDTQYF
V: TRBV7-3
D: -

CDR3: CASSPGATSTDTQYF
V: TRBV5-1
D: -

CDR3: CASSAWAQNTEAFF
V: TRBV27
D: -

CDR3: CASSSPHTYRQGKVANTGELFF
V: TRBV27
D: TRBD1

CDR3: CASSFLTRQQETQYF
V: TRBV28
D: -